This record concerns one TCR beta chain sequence. Germline and junction disagree at one end, which may indicate a read error. From RNA transcripts, TCR beta CDR3 regions were amplified. The HTBI primer set served for first-round RT-PCR of the TCR CDR3. TCRdb independently ran MiXCR on the multiplex PCR reads; one entry per CDR3 protein. The table includes hundreds of thousands of distinct CDR3 sequences, about 45% detected once. The data were taken from a study of T cells in Graves' hyperthyroidism and ophthalmopathy. This CDR3 is 8 amino acids long. CDR1 is PRHDT and CDR2 is FYEKMQ in the germline V gene (reference sequence).

The sequence came from a woman between 18 and 29 years old with Graves' hyperthyroidism. Sequenced sample: peripheral blood or thyroid tissue (not recorded which). The V call is TRBV13, the J call TRBJ2-7; D is possibly TRBD1 (5 bases). CDR3 sequence: CASRTEAF. In DNA form, the CDR3 reads TGTGCCAGCAGGACAGAGGCTTTC.